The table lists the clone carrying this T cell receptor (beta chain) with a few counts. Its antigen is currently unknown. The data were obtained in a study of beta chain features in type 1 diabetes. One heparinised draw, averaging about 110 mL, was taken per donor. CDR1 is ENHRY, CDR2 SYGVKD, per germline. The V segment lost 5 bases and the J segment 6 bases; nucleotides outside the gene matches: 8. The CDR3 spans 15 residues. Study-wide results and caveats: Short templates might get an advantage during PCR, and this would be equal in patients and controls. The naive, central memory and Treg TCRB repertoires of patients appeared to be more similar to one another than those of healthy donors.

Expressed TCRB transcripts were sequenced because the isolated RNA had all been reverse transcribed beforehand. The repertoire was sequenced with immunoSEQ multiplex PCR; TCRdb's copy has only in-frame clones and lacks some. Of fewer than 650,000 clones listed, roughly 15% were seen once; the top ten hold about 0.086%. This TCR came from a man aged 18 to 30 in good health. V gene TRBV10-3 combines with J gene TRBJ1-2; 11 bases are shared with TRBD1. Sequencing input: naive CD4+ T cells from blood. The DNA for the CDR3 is TGTGCCATCAGTTCAAGGACAGGGGGCCTCGATGGCTACACCTTC. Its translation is CAISSRTGGLDGYTF.